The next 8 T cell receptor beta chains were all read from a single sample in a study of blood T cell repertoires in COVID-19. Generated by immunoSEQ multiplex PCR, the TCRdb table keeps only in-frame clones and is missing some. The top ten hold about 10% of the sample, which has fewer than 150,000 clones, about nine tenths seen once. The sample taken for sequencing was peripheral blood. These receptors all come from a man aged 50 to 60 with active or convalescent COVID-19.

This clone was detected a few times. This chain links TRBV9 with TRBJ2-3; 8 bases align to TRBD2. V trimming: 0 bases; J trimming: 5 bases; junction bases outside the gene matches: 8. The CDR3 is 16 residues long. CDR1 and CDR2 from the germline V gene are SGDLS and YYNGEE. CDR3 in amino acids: CASSVAPGGPGDTQYF. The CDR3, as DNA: TGTGCCAGCAGCGTAGCTCCGGGAGGGCCAGGAGATACGCAGTATTTT.

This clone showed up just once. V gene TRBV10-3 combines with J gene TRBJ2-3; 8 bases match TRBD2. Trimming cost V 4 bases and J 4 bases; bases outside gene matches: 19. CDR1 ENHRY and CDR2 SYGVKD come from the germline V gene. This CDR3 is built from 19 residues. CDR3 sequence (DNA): TGTGCCATCAGTGGACAACCCCCGGCGGGAGGTTTGTCCCCAGATACGCAGTATTTT. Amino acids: CAISGQPPAGGLSPDTQYF.

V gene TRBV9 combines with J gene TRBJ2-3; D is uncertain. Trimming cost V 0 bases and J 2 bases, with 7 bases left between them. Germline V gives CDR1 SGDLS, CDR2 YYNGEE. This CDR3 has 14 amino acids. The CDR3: CASSVDSTTDTQYF. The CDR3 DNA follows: TGTGCCAGCAGCGTAGATAGTACCACAGATACGCAGTATTTT.

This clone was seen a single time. CDR3 amino acids: CATSRDLAYEQYF. The CDR3 nucleotides read TGTGCCACCAGCAGAGATCTAGCCTACGAGCAGTACTTC. The chain is built from TRBV15 and TRBJ2-7, with unresolved D. The CDR3 consists of 13 residues. Germline V lookup: CDR1 LNHNV, CDR2 YYDKDF (reference sequence). Trimming removed 0 bases at V and 2 bases at J, with 5 bases between.

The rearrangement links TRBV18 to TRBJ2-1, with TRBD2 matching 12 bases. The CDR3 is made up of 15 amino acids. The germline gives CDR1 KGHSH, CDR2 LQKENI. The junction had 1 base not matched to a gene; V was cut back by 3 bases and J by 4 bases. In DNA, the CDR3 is TGTGCCAGCTCACCGACTAGCGGGGGTTACAATGAGCAGTTCTTC. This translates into CASSPTSGGYNEQFF.

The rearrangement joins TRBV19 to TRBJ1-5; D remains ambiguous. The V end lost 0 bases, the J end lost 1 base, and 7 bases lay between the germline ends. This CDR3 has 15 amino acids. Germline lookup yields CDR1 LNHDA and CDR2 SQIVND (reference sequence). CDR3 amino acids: CASSIDEGSNQPQHF. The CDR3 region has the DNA TGTGCCAGTAGTATAGACGAGGGCAGCAATCAGCCCCAGCATTTT.

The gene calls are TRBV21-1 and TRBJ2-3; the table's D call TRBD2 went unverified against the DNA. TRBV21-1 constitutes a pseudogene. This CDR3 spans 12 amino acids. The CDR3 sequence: CASSKSGDTQYF. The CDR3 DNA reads TGTGCCAGCAGCAAGAGCGGGGATACGCAGTATTTT.

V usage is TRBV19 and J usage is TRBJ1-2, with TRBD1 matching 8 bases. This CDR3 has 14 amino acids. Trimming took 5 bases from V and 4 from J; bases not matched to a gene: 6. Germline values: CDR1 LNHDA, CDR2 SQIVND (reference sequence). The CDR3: CASSEDRGLYGYTF. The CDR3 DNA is TGTGCCAGTAGTGAAGACAGGGGCCTCTATGGCTACACCTTC.